Presented here are 10 T cell receptor beta chains from one specimen sequenced in a study of cytotoxic CD8 clonotypes in ibrutinib-treated CLL. Libraries were prepared by immunoSEQ multiplex PCR; TCRdb keeps only in-frame clonotypes and omits some of them. There are approximately 200,000 clones in the sample; approximately 68% occur only once, and 13% lies in the top ten. Sequences were derived from PBMCs, sampled after 24 months of ibrutinib treatment. These receptors came from a human donor with chronic lymphocytic leukemia.

This clone was seen once. The CDR3 sequence is CASSLGARLADTQYF. The CDR3 bases are TGTGCCAGCAGCTTGGGGGCTAGGTTGGCAGATACGCAGTATTTT. The chain joins TRBV5-4 to TRBJ2-3, with D uncertain. Germline lookup yields CDR1 SGHNT and CDR2 YYREEE (reference sequence). Trimming removed 0 bases at V and 4 bases at J, with 12 bases between. The CDR3 length is 15 residues.

The chain is built from TRBV5-4 and TRBJ2-2; D is unclear. The CDR3 spans 14 residues. CDR1 is SGHNT, CDR2 YYREEE, per germline (reference sequence). V shed 2 bases and J shed 4 bases, with 9 bases lying between them. CDR3 region: CASSFLAGTGELFF. CDR3 sequence (DNA): TGTGCCAGCAGCTTTTTGGCTGGCACCGGGGAGCTGTTTTTT.

This sequence joins TRBV10-3 and TRBJ2-1; D remains ambiguous. Trimming removed 2 bases at V and 4 bases at J, with 6 bases between. From germline, CDR1 is ENHRY and CDR2 SYGVKD. This CDR3 comprises 13 residues. Here the CDR3 reads CAISEQDYNEQFF. CDR3 bases: TGTGCCATCAGTGAGCAAGATTACAATGAGCAGTTCTTC.

The chain has TRBV4-1 and TRBJ1-1; a possible D gene is TRBD1 (5 bases). CDR3 length: 12 residues. Germline CDR1 and CDR2: MGHRA and YSYEKL. V dropped 0 bases and J dropped 10 bases, with 9 bases sitting between them. The CDR3 region has the DNA TGCGCCAGCAGCCAAGAAGGGACGAGAGCTTTCTTT. It encodes CASSQEGTRAFF.

V and J are TRBV30 and TRBJ1-4; 12 nucleotides line up with TRBD1. V lost 3 bases, J lost 8 bases, and 13 bases stayed unmatched. The CDR3 length is 17 residues. The V gene's germline CDR1 is GTSNPN and CDR2 SVGIG (reference sequence). CDR3 in DNA: TGTGCCTGGAGGAGCCGGGACAGGGGGCCTTTTCGAGAAAAACTGTTTTTT. Amino acid sequence: CAWRSRDRGPFREKLFF.

This clone was found once. The chain recombines TRBV11-2 with TRBJ2-7; weak D call: TRBD1 (6 bases). The CDR3 is 15 amino acids. Between the trimmed V and J ends, which lost 3 bases and 2 bases, there was a span of 14 bases. CDR1 SGHAT and CDR2 FQNNGV come from the germline V gene. CDR3 sequence reads: CASSFQDSIPYEQYF. The CDR3 DNA follows: TGTGCCAGCAGCTTTCAGGACAGCATCCCCTACGAGCAGTACTTC.

J is TRBJ2-7 and V is TRBV30, with a weak D call TRBD1 (6 bases). From germline, CDR1 is GTSNPN and CDR2 SVGIG (reference sequence). Trimming left V 3 bases short and J 6 bases short, with 12 bases between. CDR3 size: 12 residues. The CDR3 protein is CAWSGQGFEQYF. Written as DNA, the CDR3 is TGTGCCTGGAGCGGTCAGGGGTTCGAGCAGTACTTC.

The chain has TRBV29-1 and TRBJ2-7, with D possibly being TRBD1 (5 bases). There are 12 residues in the CDR3. CDR1 SQVTM and CDR2 ANQGSEA come from the germline V gene. With 7 bases removed from V and 1 base from J, the gap between germline ends came to 11 bases. The DNA of the CDR3 is TGCAGCGCAGGGATTTCTTCCTACGAGCAGTACTTC. Residues: CSAGISSYEQYF.

This clone was seen a few times. The rearrangement uses TRBV2 and TRBJ1-5; 7 bases line up with TRBD1. This CDR3 contains 13 residues. V shed 4 bases, J shed 10 bases, and the junction held 7 bases outside the gene matches. Germline loops: CDR1 SNHLY, CDR2 FYNNEI. This CDR3 is CASSGGTVFPQHF. CDR3 nucleotide sequence: TGTGCCAGCAGTGGGGGGACAGTATTCCCCCAGCATTTT.

The V and J genes are TRBV9 and TRBJ2-1, with 10 positions matching TRBD2. V gave up 3 bases and J gave up 4 bases; unmatched junction bases: 7. Germline V gene sequence: CDR1 SGDLS, CDR2 YYNGEE. The CDR3 extends over 16 amino acids. The CDR3 DNA sequence: TGTGCCAGCAGCGGCTTACTAGCGGGGCCGTACAATGAGCAGTTCTTC. Translation gives CASSGLLAGPYNEQFF.